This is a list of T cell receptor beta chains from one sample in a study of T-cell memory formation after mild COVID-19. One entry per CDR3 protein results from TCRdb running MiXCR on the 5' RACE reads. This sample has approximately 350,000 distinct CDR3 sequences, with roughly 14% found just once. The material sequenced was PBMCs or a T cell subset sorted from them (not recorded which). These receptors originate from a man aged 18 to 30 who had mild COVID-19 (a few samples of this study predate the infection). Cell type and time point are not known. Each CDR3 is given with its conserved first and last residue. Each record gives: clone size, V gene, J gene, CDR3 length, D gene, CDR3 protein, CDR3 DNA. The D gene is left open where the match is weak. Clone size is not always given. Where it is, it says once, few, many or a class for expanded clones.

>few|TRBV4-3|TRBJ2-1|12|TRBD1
CASSPEGAEQFF
TGCGCCAGCAGCCCCGAGGGGGCGGAGCAGTTCTTC
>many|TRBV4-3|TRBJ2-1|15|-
CASSPEPGPYNEQFF
TGCGCCAGCAGCCCCGAACCGGGGCCCTACAATGAGCAGTTCTTC
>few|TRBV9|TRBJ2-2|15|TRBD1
CASSVTGRNTGELFF
TGTGCCAGCAGCGTGACAGGGCGGAACACCGGGGAGCTGTTTTTT
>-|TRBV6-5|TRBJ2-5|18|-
CARSYSSKGFLEQETQYF
TGTGCCAGAAGTTACTCGAGTAAGGGGTTTTTGGAACAAGAGACCCAGTACTTC
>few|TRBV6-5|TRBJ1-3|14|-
CASSHRAAGNTIYF
TGTGCCAGCAGTCACCGGGCAGCCGGAAACACCATATATTTT
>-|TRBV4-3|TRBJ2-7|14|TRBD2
CASSLRASGYEQYF
TGCGCCAGCAGCCTCCGGGCTAGCGGCTACGAGCAGTACTTC
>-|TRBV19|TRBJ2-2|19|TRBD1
CASSIDRGTGGRRSGELFF
TGTGCCAGTAGTATAGATAGGGGGACAGGGGGCCGGCGATCCGGGGAGCTGTTTTTT
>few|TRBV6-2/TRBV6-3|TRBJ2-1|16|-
CASTSLGTSDYNEQFF
TGTGCCAGCACCTCCCTCGGGACTTCGGACTACAATGAGCAGTTCTTC
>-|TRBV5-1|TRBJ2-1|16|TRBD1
CASSGEGQGSYNEQFF
TGCGCCAGCAGCGGGGAGGGACAGGGTTCCTACAATGAGCAGTTCTTC
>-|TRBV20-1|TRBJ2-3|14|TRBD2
CSATGLGIRDTQYF
TGCAGTGCAACGGGACTAGGGATCAGAGATACGCAGTATTTT
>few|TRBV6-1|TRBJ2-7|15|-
CASSEADLLTYEQYF
TGTGCCAGCAGTGAAGCTGATCTTTTAACCTACGAGCAGTACTTC
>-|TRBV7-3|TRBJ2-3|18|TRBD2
CASSLSVGLAGETDTQYF
TGTGCCAGCAGCTTATCAGTGGGACTAGCGGGGGAAACAGATACGCAGTATTTT
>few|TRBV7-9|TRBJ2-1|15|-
CASSLVASTANEQFF
TGTGCCAGCAGCCTAGTTGCTAGTACCGCCAATGAGCAGTTCTTC
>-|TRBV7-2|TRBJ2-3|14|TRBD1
CASSFRGRADTQYF
TGTGCCAGCAGCTTCAGGGGGCGCGCAGATACGCAGTATTTT
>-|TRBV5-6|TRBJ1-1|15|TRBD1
CASSPPDRESPEAFF
TGTGCCAGCAGCCCACCGGACAGGGAGAGCCCTGAAGCTTTCTTT
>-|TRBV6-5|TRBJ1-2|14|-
CASSYSKGYYGYTF
TGTGCCAGCAGTTACTCGAAGGGATACTATGGCTACACCTTC
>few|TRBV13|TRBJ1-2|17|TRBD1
CASSSRTGGRTNYGYTF
TGTGCCAGCAGCTCCCGGACAGGGGGGCGGACTAACTATGGCTACACCTTC
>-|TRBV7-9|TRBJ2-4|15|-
CASSLTATAKNIQYF
TGTGCCAGCAGCTTAACAGCGACAGCCAAAAACATTCAGTACTTC